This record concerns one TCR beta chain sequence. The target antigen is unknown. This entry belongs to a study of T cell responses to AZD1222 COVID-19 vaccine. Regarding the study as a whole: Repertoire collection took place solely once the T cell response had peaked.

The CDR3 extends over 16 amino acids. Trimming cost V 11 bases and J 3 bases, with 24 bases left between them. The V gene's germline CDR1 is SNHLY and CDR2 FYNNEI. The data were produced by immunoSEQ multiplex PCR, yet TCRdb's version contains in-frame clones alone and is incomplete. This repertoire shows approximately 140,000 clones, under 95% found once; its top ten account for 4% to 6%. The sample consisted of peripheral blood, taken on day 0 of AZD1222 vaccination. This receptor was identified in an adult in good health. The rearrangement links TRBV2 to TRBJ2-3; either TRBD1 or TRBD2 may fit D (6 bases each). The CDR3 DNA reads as TGTGCCGGTTACGAGGGGGGCCGTCGGGAAACAGATACGCAGTATTTT. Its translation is CAGYEGGRRETDTQYF.